This T cell receptor (beta chain) derives from a study of human T cells and chemical hapten exposure. Study details: Weekly scalp doses of diphenylcyclopropenone were given to patients during the approximately 23-week study. There were per-sample TCR yield variations, arising mainly from small pooled library volume differences. After 6 days, upper back 0.01% DPC patch tests were scored.

Time point described: patch test 1, 2 weeks after DPC sensitization. Treatment noted: therapeutic diphenylcyclopropenone sensitization with weekly scalp DPC. The V gene's germline CDR1 is SGHRS and CDR2 YFSETQ. Trimming shortened V by 1 base and J by 3 bases, and 16 bases separated the two germline ends. The CDR3 extends over 16 amino acids. Each CDR3 protein gets one entry after TCRdb re-called the RACE reads with MiXCR. The data show approximately 80,000 distinct CDR3 sequences, roughly 7.6% seen once. This sequence was found in a woman aged 25 to 39 with alopecia areata. Some clones in this sample may be carry-over from other donors' samples. This chain joins TRBV5-1 and TRBJ1-1, with TRBD1 as a possible D gene (5 bases). This material consisted of whole blood, taken in connection with sensitization to the hapten diphenylcyclopropenone (DPC). The CDR3, as DNA: TGCGCCAGCAGCTTGATAAGGGGAGTTGGTGACACTGAAGCTTTCTTT. Residues: CASSLIRGVGDTEAFF. Using reference TRBV5-1 and TRBJ1-1 for the parts outside the CDR3, the full variable domain is KAGVTQTPRYLIKTRGQQVTLSCSPISGHRSVSWYQQTPGQGLQFLFEYFSETQRNKGNFPGRFSGRQFSNSRSEMNVSTLELGDSALYLCASSLIRGVGDTEAFFGQGTRLTVV.